This T cell receptor (beta chain) was recorded in a study of Graves' ophthalmopathy and Graves' hyperthyroidism. Study-wide results and caveats: Among expanded thyroid clonotypes above 0.001 frequency, most also occurred in blood.

The germline V and J ends were trimmed by 5 bases and 7 bases, with 15 bases remaining between them. Germline V gene data show CDR1 as SGHVS and CDR2 as FQNEAQ. The CDR3 consists of 15 residues. Beta-chain TCR CDR3 regions were amplified from RNA transcripts. First-round RT-PCR used HTBI primers; second-round multiplex PCR followed. TCRdb used MiXCR to reprocess the multiplex PCR reads, holding one entry per CDR3 protein. Among about 1.2 million distinct CDR3 sequences listed, approximately 35% were seen once. In regard to this clonotype: The antigen remains unidentified.

Sequences were obtained from peripheral blood or thyroid tissue (not recorded which). This sequence joins TRBV7-8 and TRBJ1-6, with TRBD1 as a possible D gene (5 bases). This TCR was recovered from an adult man with Graves' hyperthyroidism. CDR3 coding DNA: TGTGCCAGCAGCCTACGCGGTGGGGCAAATTCACCCCTCCACTTT. This encodes CASSLRGGANSPLHF.